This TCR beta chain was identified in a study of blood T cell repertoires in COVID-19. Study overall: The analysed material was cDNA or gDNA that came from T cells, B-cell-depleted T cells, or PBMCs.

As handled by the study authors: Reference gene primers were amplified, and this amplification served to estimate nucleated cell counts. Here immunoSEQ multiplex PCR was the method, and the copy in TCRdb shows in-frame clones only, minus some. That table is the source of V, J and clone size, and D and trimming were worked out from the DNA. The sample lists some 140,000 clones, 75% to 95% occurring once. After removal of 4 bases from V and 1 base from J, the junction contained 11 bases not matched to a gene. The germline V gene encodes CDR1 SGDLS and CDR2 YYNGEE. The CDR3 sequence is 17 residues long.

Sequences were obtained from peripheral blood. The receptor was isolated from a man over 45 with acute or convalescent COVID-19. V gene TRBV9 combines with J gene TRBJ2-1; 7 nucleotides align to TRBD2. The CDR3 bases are TGTGCCAGCAGCCCCTCGTTTTACGGGGGGTCCTACAATGAGCAGTTCTTC. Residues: CASSPSFYGGSYNEQFF.